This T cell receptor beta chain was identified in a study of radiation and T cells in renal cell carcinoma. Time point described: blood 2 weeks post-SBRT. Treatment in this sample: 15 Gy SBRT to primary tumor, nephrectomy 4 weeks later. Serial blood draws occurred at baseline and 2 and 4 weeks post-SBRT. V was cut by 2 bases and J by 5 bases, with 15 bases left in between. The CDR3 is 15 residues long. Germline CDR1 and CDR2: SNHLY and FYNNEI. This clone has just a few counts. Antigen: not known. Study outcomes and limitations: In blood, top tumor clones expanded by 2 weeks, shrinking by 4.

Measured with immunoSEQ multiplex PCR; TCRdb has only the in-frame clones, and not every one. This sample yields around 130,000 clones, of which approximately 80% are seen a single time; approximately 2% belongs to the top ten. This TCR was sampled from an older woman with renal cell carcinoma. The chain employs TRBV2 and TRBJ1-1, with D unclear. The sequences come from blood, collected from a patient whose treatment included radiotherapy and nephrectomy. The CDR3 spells CASSEKFFEITEAFF. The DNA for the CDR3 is TGTGCCAGCAGTGAAAAGTTTTTCGAGATTACTGAAGCTTTCTTT.